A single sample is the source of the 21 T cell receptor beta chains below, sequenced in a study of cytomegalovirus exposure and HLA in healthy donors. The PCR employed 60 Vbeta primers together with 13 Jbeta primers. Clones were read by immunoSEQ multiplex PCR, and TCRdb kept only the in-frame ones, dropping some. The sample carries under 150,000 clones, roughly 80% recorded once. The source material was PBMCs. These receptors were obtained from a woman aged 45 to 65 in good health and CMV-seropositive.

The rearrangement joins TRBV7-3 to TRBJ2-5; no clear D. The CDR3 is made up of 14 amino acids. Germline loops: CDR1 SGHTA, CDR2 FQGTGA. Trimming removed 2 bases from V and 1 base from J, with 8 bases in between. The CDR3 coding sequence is TGTGCCAGCAGCTTAGACCCGGGCCAAGAGACCCAGTACTTC. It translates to CASSLDPGQETQYF.

CDR3 sequence: CASSYATGNNEKLFF. The CDR3 DNA follows: TGTGCCAGCAGCTATGCGACAGGGAATAATGAAAAACTGTTTTTT. This sequence joins TRBV7-6 and TRBJ1-4; TRBD1 aligns across 7 bases. V trimming: 4 bases; J trimming: 4 bases; junction bases outside the gene matches: 6. Germline CDR1 SGHVS, CDR2 FNYEAQ. The CDR3 has 15 amino acids. Variable domain in full (rest from reference TRBV7-6 and TRBJ1-4): GAGVSQSPRYKVTKRGQDVALRCDPISGHVSLYWYRQALGQGPEFLTYFNYEAQQDKSGLPNDRFSAERPEGSISTLTIQRTEQRDSAMYRCASSYATGNNEKLFFGSGTQLSVL.

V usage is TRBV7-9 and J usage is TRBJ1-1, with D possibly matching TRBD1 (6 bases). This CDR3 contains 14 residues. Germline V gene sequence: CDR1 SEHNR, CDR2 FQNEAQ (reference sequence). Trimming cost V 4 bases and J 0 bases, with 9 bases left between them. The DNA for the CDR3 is TGTGCCAGCAGCTCACAGGGACTGAACACTGAAGCTTTCTTT. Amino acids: CASSSQGLNTEAFF.

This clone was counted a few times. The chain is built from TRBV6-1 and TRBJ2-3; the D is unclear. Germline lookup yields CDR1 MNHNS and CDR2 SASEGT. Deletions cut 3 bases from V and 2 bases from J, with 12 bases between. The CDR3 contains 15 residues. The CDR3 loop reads CASSDIWQYTDTQYF. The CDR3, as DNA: TGTGCCAGCAGTGACATTTGGCAGTACACAGATACGCAGTATTTT.

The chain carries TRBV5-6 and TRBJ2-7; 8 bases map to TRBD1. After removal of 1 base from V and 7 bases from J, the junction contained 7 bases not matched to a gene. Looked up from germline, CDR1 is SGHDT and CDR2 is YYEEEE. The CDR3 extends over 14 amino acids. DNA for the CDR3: TGTGCCAGCAGCTTGCCGGGACAGGCCGGGGAGCAGTACTTC. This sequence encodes CASSLPGQAGEQYF.

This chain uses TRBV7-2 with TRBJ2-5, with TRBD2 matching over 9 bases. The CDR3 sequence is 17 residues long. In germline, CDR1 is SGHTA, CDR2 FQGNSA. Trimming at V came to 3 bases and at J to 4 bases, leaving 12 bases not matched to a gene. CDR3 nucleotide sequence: TGTGCCAGCAGCTTGGCCTCGCGGGGGGGTTCGGGAGAGACCCAGTACTTC. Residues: CASSLASRGGSGETQYF.

CDR3 loop: CASSLQGAKNIQYF. The CDR3 DNA sequence: TGTGCCAGCAGCTTACAGGGGGCCAAAAACATTCAGTACTTC. The chain employs TRBV5-6 and TRBJ2-4; 7 bases align to TRBD1. With 2 bases clipped from V and 1 base from J, the junction kept 0 bases outside the gene matches. The CDR3 runs 14 residues. Germline V gene data show CDR1 as SGHDT and CDR2 as YYEEEE.

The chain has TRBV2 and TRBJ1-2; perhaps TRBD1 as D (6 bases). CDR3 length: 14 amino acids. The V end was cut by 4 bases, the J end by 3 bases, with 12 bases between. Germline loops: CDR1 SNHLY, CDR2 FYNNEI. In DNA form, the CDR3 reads TGTGCCAGCAGTGTTCCGCGGGGGCACTATGGCTACACCTTC. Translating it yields CASSVPRGHYGYTF.

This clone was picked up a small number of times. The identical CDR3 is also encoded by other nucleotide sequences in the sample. CDR3 nucleotide sequence: TGTGCCAGCAGTGACTCTAGCGGGGGGGCCGATACGCAGTATTTT. The encoded protein is CASSDSSGGADTQYF. The chain employs TRBV6-4 and TRBJ2-3; TRBD2 matches 11 bases. Trimming cost V 0 bases and J 6 bases; bases outside gene matches: 2. This CDR3 is built from 15 residues. The germline CDR1 and CDR2 sequences are MRHNA and SNTAGT.

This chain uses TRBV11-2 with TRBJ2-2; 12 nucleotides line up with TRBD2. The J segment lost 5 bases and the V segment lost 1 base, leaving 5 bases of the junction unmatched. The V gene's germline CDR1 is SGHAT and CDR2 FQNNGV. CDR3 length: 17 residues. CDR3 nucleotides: TGTGCCAGCAGCTTAGCTAGCGGGGGGGCGCGAACCGGGGAGCTGTTTTTT. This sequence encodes CASSLASGGARTGELFF. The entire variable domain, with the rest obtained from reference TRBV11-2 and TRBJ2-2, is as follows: EAGVAQSPRYKIIEKRQSVAFWCNPISGHATLYWYQQILGQGPKLLIQFQNNGVVDDSQLPKDRFSAERLKGVDSTLKIQPAKLEDSAVYLCASSLASGGARTGELFFGEGSRLTVL.

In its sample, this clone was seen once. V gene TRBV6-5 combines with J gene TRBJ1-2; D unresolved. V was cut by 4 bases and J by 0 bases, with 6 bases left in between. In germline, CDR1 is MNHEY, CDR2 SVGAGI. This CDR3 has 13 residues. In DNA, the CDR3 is TGTGCCAGCAGTTGGGAGTCTAACTATGGCTACACCTTC. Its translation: CASSWESNYGYTF.

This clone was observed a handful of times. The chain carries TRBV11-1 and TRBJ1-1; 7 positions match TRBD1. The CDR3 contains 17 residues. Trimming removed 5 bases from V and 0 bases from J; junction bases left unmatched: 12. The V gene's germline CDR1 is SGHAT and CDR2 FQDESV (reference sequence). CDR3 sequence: CASSDGTALTMNTEAFF. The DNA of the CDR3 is TGTGCCAGCAGCGACGGGACAGCACTAACTATGAACACTGAAGCTTTCTTT.

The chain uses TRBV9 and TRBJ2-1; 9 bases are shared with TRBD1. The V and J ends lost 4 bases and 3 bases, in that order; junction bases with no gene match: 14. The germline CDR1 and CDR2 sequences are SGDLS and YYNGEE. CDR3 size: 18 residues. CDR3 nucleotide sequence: TGTGCCAGCAGCCCACGTCCCGGGACAGGGTGGGACTACAATGAGCAGTTCTTC. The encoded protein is CASSPRPGTGWDYNEQFF.

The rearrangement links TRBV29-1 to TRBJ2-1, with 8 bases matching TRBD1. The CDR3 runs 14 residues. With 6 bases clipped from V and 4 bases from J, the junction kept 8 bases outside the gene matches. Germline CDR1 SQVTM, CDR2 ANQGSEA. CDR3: CSVLGRGLYNEQFF. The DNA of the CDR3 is TGCAGCGTCCTCGGCAGGGGGCTTTACAATGAGCAGTTCTTC.

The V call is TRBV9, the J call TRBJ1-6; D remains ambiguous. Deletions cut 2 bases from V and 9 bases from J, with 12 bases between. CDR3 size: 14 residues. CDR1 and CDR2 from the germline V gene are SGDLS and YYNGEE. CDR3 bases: TGTGCCAGCAGCGTTACCGAGCGGAGTTCACCCCTCCACTTT. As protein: CASSVTERSSPLHF.

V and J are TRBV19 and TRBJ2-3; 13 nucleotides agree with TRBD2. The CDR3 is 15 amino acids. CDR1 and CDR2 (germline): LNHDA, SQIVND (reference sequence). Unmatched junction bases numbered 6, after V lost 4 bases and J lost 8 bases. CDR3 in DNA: TGTGCCAGTAGTAGAACTAGCGGGGGGGATCCTACGCAGTATTTT. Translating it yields CASSRTSGGDPTQYF.

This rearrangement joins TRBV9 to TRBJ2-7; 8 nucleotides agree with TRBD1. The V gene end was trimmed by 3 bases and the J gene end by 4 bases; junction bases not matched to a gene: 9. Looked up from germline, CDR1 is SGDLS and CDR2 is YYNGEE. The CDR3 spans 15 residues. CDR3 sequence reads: CASSARLGQGYEQYF. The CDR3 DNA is TGTGCCAGCAGCGCGAGACTTGGACAGGGATACGAGCAGTACTTC.

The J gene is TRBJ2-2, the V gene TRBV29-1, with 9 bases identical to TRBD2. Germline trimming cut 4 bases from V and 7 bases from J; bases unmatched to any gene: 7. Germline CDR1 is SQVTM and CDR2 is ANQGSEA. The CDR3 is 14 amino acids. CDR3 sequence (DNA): TGCAGCGTTGGGTCGGGACTAGCTGTCGGGGAGCTGTTTTTT. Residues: CSVGSGLAVGELFF.

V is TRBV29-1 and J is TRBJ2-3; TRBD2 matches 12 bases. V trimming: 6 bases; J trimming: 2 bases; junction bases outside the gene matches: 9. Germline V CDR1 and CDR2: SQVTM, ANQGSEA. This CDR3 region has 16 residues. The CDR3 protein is CSVSRASGGDTDTQYF. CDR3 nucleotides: TGCAGCGTCAGTAGGGCTAGCGGGGGGGACACAGATACGCAGTATTTT.

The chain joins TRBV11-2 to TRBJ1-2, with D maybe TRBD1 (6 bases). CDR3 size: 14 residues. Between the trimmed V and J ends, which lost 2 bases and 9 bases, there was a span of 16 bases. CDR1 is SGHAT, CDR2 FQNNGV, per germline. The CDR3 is CASSLPGAGGRYTF. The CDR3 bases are TGTGCCAGCAGCTTACCCGGGGCCGGGGGGCGCTACACCTTC.

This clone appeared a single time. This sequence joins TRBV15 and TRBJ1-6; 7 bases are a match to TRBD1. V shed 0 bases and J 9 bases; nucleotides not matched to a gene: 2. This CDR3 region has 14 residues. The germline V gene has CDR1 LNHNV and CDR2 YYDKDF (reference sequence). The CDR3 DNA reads TGTGCCACCAGCAGAGAAGGGACAGCTTCACCCCTCCACTTT. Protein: CATSREGTASPLHF.